A selection of T cell receptor beta chains follows, all from one sample in a study of naive and memory T cell subsets. TCRdb used MiXCR to reprocess the 5' RACE reads, holding one entry per CDR3 protein. The data hold roughly 48,000 distinct CDR3 sequences, with 4.7% observed a single time. The source is a female donor in good health. CDR3s include the opening cysteine and the closing phenylalanine or tryptophan. The order of the fields is J gene, V gene, D gene, CDR3 length, clone size, CDR3 protein, CDR3 DNA. D genes are given only for firm matches. The size field reads once, few, many, or a class for an expanded clone.

>TRBJ2-1|TRBV10-2|TRBD1|15|many
CASRGDRSSYNEQFF
TGCGCCAGCAGAGGGGACAGGAGCTCCTACAATGAGCAGTTCTTC
>TRBJ1-5|TRBV4-3|NA|17|many
CASSPKFHTETNQPQHF
TGCGCCAGCAGCCCCAAATTTCACACGGAAACCAATCAGCCCCAGCATTTT
>TRBJ2-3|TRBV10-3|NA|15|many
CAIQSAGRGTDTQYF
TGTGCCATCCAGTCGGCGGGGCGGGGTACAGATACGCAGTATTTT
>TRBJ1-4|TRBV29-1|NA|14|many
CSVSAGTTNEKLFF
TGCAGCGTTAGTGCAGGGACAACTAATGAAAAACTGTTTTTT
>TRBJ2-4|TRBV28|NA|12|many
CASIGAGNIQYF
TGTGCCAGCATAGGGGCAGGAAACATTCAGTACTTC
>TRBJ2-7|TRBV6-6|TRBD1|17|many
CASSSWTGQGSTYEQYF
TGTGCCAGCAGTTCTTGGACAGGACAAGGGTCAACCTACGAGCAGTACTTC
>TRBJ2-3|TRBV20-1|TRBD2|13|many
CSATSGSTDTQYF
TGCAGTGCTACTAGCGGGAGCACAGATACGCAGTATTTT
>TRBJ2-7|TRBV7-9|TRBD2|16|many
CASSLASSGRVSEQYF
TGTGCCAGCAGCTTAGCTAGCAGCGGGAGAGTCTCCGAGCAGTACTTC
>TRBJ1-1|TRBV5-5|NA|14|many
CASSQTLRGTEAFF
TGTGCCAGCAGCCAGACCCTAAGGGGCACTGAAGCTTTCTTT
>TRBJ1-5|TRBV7-2|NA|14|many
CASSLNSGNQPQHF
TGTGCCAGCAGCTTAAATTCGGGCAATCAGCCCCAGCATTTT
>TRBJ2-7|TRBV7-6|NA|12|many
CASRLLSYEQYF
TGTGCCAGCAGACTGCTCTCCTACGAGCAGTACTTC
>TRBJ2-7|TRBV2|TRBD1|12|many
CASSDRPYEQYF
TGTGCCAGCTCGGACAGGCCCTACGAGCAGTACTTC
>TRBJ1-2|TRBV28|NA|13|medium-sized
CASSLRQDYGYTF
TGTGCCAGCAGTTTAAGACAGGACTATGGCTACACCTTC
>TRBJ1-1|TRBV29-1|NA|10|few
CSGWNTEAFF
TGCAGCGGGTGGAACACTGAAGCTTTCTTT
>TRBJ2-5|TRBV11-1|NA|14|many
CASSLGVGQETQYF
TGTGCCAGCAGCTTGGGGGTGGGCCAAGAGACCCAGTACTTC
>TRBJ1-5|TRBV5-4|TRBD1|15|many
CASSSGTGEGKPQHF
TGTGCCAGCAGCTCGGGGACAGGGGAAGGGAAGCCCCAGCATTTT